These 32 T cell receptor beta chains came from one sample sequenced in a study of CD8+ T cells in alopecia areata. Treatment indicated: oral pan-JAK inhibitor, 5-10 mg twice daily. cDNA serving as the sequencing template came from extracted, reverse transcribed RNA. Data came from immunoSEQ multiplex PCR; TCRdb stores just in-frame clones and leaves some out. Found here are 200,000 or so clones, nearly 60% of them singletons; the top ten hold 5% to 6%. The sequenced sample was CD4+ T cells sorted from blood, obtained at week 24, from a patient treated with tofacitinib. The receptor source for this set is a human donor with alopecia areata.

This chain uses TRBV5-8 with TRBJ1-2, with 7 positions matching TRBD1. V shed 5 bases, J shed 4 bases, and the junction held 5 bases outside the gene matches. The CDR3 totals 13 residues. Germline CDR1 reads SGHTS; CDR2 reads YDEGEE. CDR3 in amino acids: CASRRRGPYGYTF. For the CDR3, the DNA is TGTGCCAGCAGGCGGAGGGGGCCCTATGGCTACACCTTC.

This clone was found a few times. V and J are TRBV29-1 and TRBJ2-2; the D gene is possibly TRBD2 (5 bases). Per germline, CDR1 SQVTM and CDR2 ANQGSEA. The ends were cut back, 0 bases at V and 6 bases at J, with 14 bases in the middle. The CDR3 length is 15 residues. The CDR3 sequence is CSVEDLAKSAGELFF. The CDR3, as DNA: TGCAGCGTTGAAGATCTAGCAAAGTCGGCCGGGGAGCTGTTTTTT.

The genes are TRBV18 and TRBJ1-2; unclear D gene. The CDR3 runs 15 residues. Germline loops: CDR1 KGHSH, CDR2 LQKENI. The V end lost 2 bases, the J end lost 4 bases, and 14 bases lay between the germline ends. The DNA of the CDR3 is TGTGCCAGCTCACCAGTAAGGGAGTGGGGCTATGGCTACACCTTC. Residues: CASSPVREWGYGYTF.

This clone was recorded a few times. The rearrangement joins TRBV10-3 to TRBJ2-1; 7 nucleotides line up with TRBD1. The ends lost 10 bases at V and 5 bases at J; junction bases unmatched: 5. The CDR3 has 12 residues. Germline V gene data show CDR1 as ENHRY and CDR2 as SYGVKD. The CDR3 DNA reads as TGTGCCACCACCACAGGGGACAATGAGCAGTTCTTC. Its translation is CATTTGDNEQFF.

Only a few counts were recorded for this clone. This chain links TRBV25-1 with TRBJ1-5, with 12 bases lining up with TRBD1. This CDR3 comprises 18 residues. Looked up from germline, CDR1 is MGHDK and CDR2 is SYGVNS. Trimming took 5 bases from V and 4 from J; bases not matched to a gene: 12. For the CDR3, the DNA is TGTGCCAGCAGTTCCGGGACAGGGGGCCTTGCCGGAAATCAGCCCCAGCATTTT. The encoded protein is CASSSGTGGLAGNQPQHF.

The V gene is TRBV30, the J gene TRBJ1-2; TRBD1 agrees at 10 bases. V was pared by 2 bases and J by 0 bases, with 9 bases of the junction left unmatched. There are 17 residues in the CDR3. Germline V CDR1 and CDR2: GTSNPN, SVGIG (reference sequence). CDR3 in amino acids: CAWSKGTGDHTNYGYTF. As DNA, the CDR3 is TGTGCCTGGAGTAAGGGGACAGGGGACCATACTAACTATGGCTACACCTTC.

The chain carries TRBV30 and TRBJ2-7; D gene ambiguous. Germline CDR1 reads GTSNPN; CDR2 reads SVGIG (reference sequence). There are 11 residues in the CDR3. V was pared by 2 bases and J by 4 bases, with 6 bases between. The CDR3 protein is CAWSPQYEQYF. The CDR3 DNA follows: TGTGCCTGGAGTCCACAGTACGAGCAGTACTTC.

This clone was picked up one time. The gene calls are TRBV28 and TRBJ2-5; 9 bases are a match to TRBD1. Germline V lookup: CDR1 MDHEN, CDR2 SYDVKM. This CDR3 contains 15 residues. Unmatched junction bases numbered 8, after V lost 4 bases and J lost 5 bases. CDR3: CASSSGTGTQETQYF. In nucleotides, the CDR3 is TGTGCCAGCAGTTCCGGGACAGGGACCCAGGAGACCCAGTACTTC.

As DNA, the CDR3 is TGTGCCAGCAGCTTATGGACCGACTATGGCTACACCTTC. Its protein product is CASSLWTDYGYTF. The chain combines TRBV7-9 with TRBJ1-2; no reliable D call. This CDR3 has 13 residues. The V gene's germline CDR1 is SEHNR and CDR2 FQNEAQ (reference sequence). The germline V and J ends were trimmed by 2 bases and 3 bases, with 7 bases remaining between them.

Comment on this clone: The identical CDR3 is also encoded by other nucleotide sequences in the sample. This chain links TRBV6-5 with TRBJ2-5; tentatively, D is TRBD1 (6 bases). The V end was cut by 0 bases, the J end by 5 bases, with 7 bases between. This CDR3 contains 13 residues. Germline V gives CDR1 MNHEY, CDR2 SVGAGI. CDR3 sequence reads: CASSYSRGETQYF. The CDR3 DNA is TGTGCCAGCAGTTACTCGAGGGGGGAGACCCAGTACTTC.

The chain recombines TRBV7-2 with TRBJ2-7; TRBD2 is a possible D gene (5 bases). The CDR3 consists of 15 residues. Germline CDR1 is SGHTA and CDR2 is FQGNSA. Trimming stripped 8 bases from V and 0 bases from J, with 17 bases between. The CDR3 DNA reads TGTGCCAGCCGTCTAGAGGGAACCGCCTCCTACGAGCAGTACTTC. Amino acid sequence: CASRLEGTASYEQYF.

The V gene is TRBV2, the J gene TRBJ2-6; 7 nucleotides agree with TRBD1. This CDR3 is built from 15 residues. Per germline, CDR1 SNHLY and CDR2 FYNNEI. The V gene end was trimmed by 4 bases and the J gene end by 8 bases; junction bases not matched to a gene: 8. The CDR3 region has the DNA TGTGCCAGCAGTGTCGGACAGGCGGCGACCAACGTCCTGACTTTC. Protein product: CASSVGQAATNVLTF.

The chain joins TRBV18 to TRBJ2-3, with TRBD1 matching over 10 bases. Losses at the gene ends were 6 bases for V and 2 bases for J; bases not matched to a gene: 5. The CDR3 covers 15 residues. Germline V lookup: CDR1 KGHSH, CDR2 LQKENI. The CDR3 nucleotides are TGTGCCAGCTCGCTGGGGACAGGGGACACAGATACGCAGTATTTT. This sequence encodes CASSLGTGDTDTQYF.

The chain employs TRBV19 and TRBJ1-5; D gene uncertain. Germline V gene sequence: CDR1 LNHDA, CDR2 SQIVND (reference sequence). The V end was cut by 1 base, the J end by 3 bases, with 7 bases between. This CDR3 comprises 14 residues. CDR3 in amino acids: CASSIGQFNQPQHF. The DNA of the CDR3 is TGTGCCAGTAGTATAGGTCAGTTCAATCAGCCCCAGCATTTT.

V and J are TRBV9 and TRBJ1-2, with TRBD1 matching 9 bases. The CDR3 extends over 15 amino acids. The trim removed 3 bases at V and 4 bases at J, leaving 7 bases unmatched. Germline CDR1 SGDLS, CDR2 YYNGEE. CDR3 sequence: CASSAQGAFGYGYTF. CDR3 sequence (DNA): TGTGCCAGCAGCGCACAGGGGGCTTTCGGCTATGGCTACACCTTC.

The table lists this clone with a few counts. Relative to the germline gene, one junction end is altered; a read error may explain this. This chain connects TRBV27 to TRBJ2-3; D is unresolved. The CDR3 is 14 residues long. Germline assignment: CDR1 MNHEY and CDR2 SMNVEV (reference sequence). CDR3 sequence reads: CASSIRGRADTQYF. As DNA, the CDR3 is TGTGCAAGCAGTATACGAGGTCGGGCAGATACGCAGTATTTT.

The genes are TRBV4-3 and TRBJ2-3; D is unclear. This CDR3 is 15 amino acids long. V was pared by 2 bases and J by 4 bases, with 13 bases between. Per germline, CDR1 LGHNA and CDR2 YSLEER. CDR3 nucleotide sequence: TGCGCCAGCAGCCAATCGGACCCGGATTCAGATACGCAGTATTTT. It codes for CASSQSDPDSDTQYF.

This chain uses TRBV2 with TRBJ2-5; TRBD1 is a possible D gene (5 bases). This CDR3 has 12 residues. With 4 bases removed from V and 6 bases from J, the gap between germline ends came to 9 bases. Germline CDR1 is SNHLY and CDR2 is FYNNEI. CDR3 in amino acids: CASSGQLKTQYF. In DNA form, the CDR3 reads TGTGCCAGCAGTGGACAGCTAAAGACCCAGTACTTC.

The rearrangement links TRBV9 to TRBJ1-2; the D is unclear. Trimming pared 0 bases from V and 7 bases from J, leaving 19 bases between. The length of the CDR3 is 16 residues. CDR1 is SGDLS, CDR2 YYNGEE, per germline. CDR3 sequence (DNA): TGTGCCAGCAGCGTAGGCTTGGCCTCCTTCCGGAGTGGCTACACCTTC. Amino acid sequence: CASSVGLASFRSGYTF.

The chain combines TRBV29-1 with TRBJ1-1; TRBD1 might be the D (6 bases). CDR1 is SQVTM and CDR2 is ANQGSEA in the germline V gene. V was clipped by 5 bases and J by 1 base, with 17 bases between them. The CDR3 contains 15 residues. DNA of the CDR3: TGCAGCGTTCGTCGCTCCGGGGGGCCGAACACTGAAGCTTTCTTT. This encodes CSVRRSGGPNTEAFF.

The chain joins TRBV7-2 to TRBJ2-1; possibly TRBD1 for D (5 bases). V was shortened by 5 bases and J by 14 bases, with 16 bases between the two germline ends. Germline CDR1 reads SGHTA; CDR2 reads FQGNSA. This CDR3 region has 12 residues. CDR3 sequence reads: CASSLLDSKEFF. The CDR3 DNA reads as TGTGCCAGCAGCCTCCTAGACAGTAAAGAGTTCTTC. The entire variable domain, with the rest obtained from reference TRBV7-2 and TRBJ2-1, is as follows: GAGVSQSPSNKVTEKGKDVELRCDPISGHTALYWYRQSLGQGLEFLIYFQGNSAPDKSGLPSDRFSAERTGGSVSTLTIQRTQQEDSAVYLCASSLLDSKEFFGPGTRLTVL.

The genes are TRBV6-5 and TRBJ2-7; D not resolved. The V end lost 5 bases, the J end lost 0 bases, and 14 bases lay between the germline ends. The CDR3 spans 15 residues. Germline loops: CDR1 MNHEY, CDR2 SVGAGI. The DNA for the CDR3 is TGTGCCAGCAGTCCTACCCTCGGGCCCTCCTACGAGCAGTACTTC. Its translation: CASSPTLGPSYEQYF.

The rearrangement links TRBV18 to TRBJ2-1, with 11 positions matching TRBD2. Germline CDR1 is KGHSH and CDR2 is LQKENI. The CDR3 is made up of 18 amino acids. V lost 1 base and J lost 2; bases outside the gene matches: 7. This CDR3 reads CASSPLAGGTSTYNEQFF. Here the CDR3 DNA reads TGTGCCAGCTCACCACTAGCGGGAGGGACCAGCACCTACAATGAGCAGTTCTTC.

The CDR3 reads CATSRQTGGPTDTQYF. For the CDR3, the DNA is TGTGCCACCAGCAGACAAACGGGGGGCCCCACAGATACGCAGTATTTT. V is TRBV15 and J is TRBJ2-3, with D tentatively TRBD2 (7 bases). V was cut by 2 bases and J by 2 bases, with 14 bases left in between. Per the germline V gene, CDR1 is LNHNV and CDR2 is YYDKDF (reference sequence). The CDR3 is made up of 16 amino acids. The variable domain in full, with the rest retrieved from reference TRBV15 and TRBJ2-3, is DAMVIQNPRYQVTQFGKPVTLSCSQTLNHNVMYWYQQKSSQAPKLLFHYYDKDFNNEADTPDNFQSRRPNTSFCFLDIRSPGLGDTAMYLCATSRQTGGPTDTQYFGPGTRLTVL.

The chain uses TRBV15 and TRBJ2-1; D remains unclear. The CDR3 totals 14 residues. Germline-derived CDR1 and CDR2 are LNHNV and YYDKDF (reference sequence). Between the trimmed V and J ends, which lost 0 bases and 6 bases, there was a span of 9 bases. The CDR3 spells CATSRDLWGNEQFF. The CDR3 region has the DNA TGTGCCACCAGCAGAGATCTATGGGGCAATGAGCAGTTCTTC.

The chain recombines TRBV4-2 with TRBJ2-6; weak D call: TRBD2 (5 bases). Deletions cut 6 bases from V and 3 bases from J, with 6 bases between. There are 13 residues in the CDR3. Germline V gene sequence: CDR1 LGHNA, CDR2 YNFKEQ. The CDR3 bases are TGTGCCAGCAGAGGGAGTGGGGCCAACGTCCTGACTTTC. The encoded protein is CASRGSGANVLTF.

This clone was detected once. This chain joins TRBV18 and TRBJ2-5; D not resolved. This CDR3 contains 14 residues. V lost 4 bases to trimming and J lost 0 bases, with 9 bases between them. Looked up from germline, CDR1 is KGHSH and CDR2 is LQKENI. The chain's CDR3 is CASSQDGDQETQYF. CDR3 bases: TGTGCCAGCTCACAGGACGGTGACCAAGAGACCCAGTACTTC.

The genes are TRBV30 and TRBJ2-2, with D unresolved. Germline values: CDR1 GTSNPN, CDR2 SVGIG (reference sequence). This CDR3 is built from 14 residues. V was pared by 4 bases and J by 4 bases, with 13 bases between. The CDR3 DNA is TGTGCCTGGATTGAAGGAGCCGGCACCGGGGAGCTGTTTTTT. Residues: CAWIEGAGTGELFF.

This clone was seen a single time. V gene TRBV5-4 combines with J gene TRBJ2-2; 11 positions agree with TRBD2. The V segment lost 4 bases and the J segment 6 bases; nucleotides outside the gene matches: 5. Germline CDR1 reads SGHNT; CDR2 reads YYREEE (reference sequence). The CDR3 consists of 15 residues. CDR3 loop: CASSLGTSGSGELFF. In nucleotides, the CDR3 is TGTGCCAGCAGCCTGGGGACTAGCGGTTCCGGGGAGCTGTTTTTT.

This clone was observed a handful of times. The chain is built from TRBV10-3 and TRBJ1-2; the D is unclear. The CDR3 length is 10 residues. Looked up from germline, CDR1 is ENHRY and CDR2 is SYGVKD. The V gene lost 8 bases and the J gene lost 8 bases, with 9 bases spanning the gap. CDR3 in amino acids: CAIGGGGYTF. The CDR3 DNA reads as TGTGCCATCGGAGGAGGCGGCTACACCTTC.

This clone was picked up a small number of times. The rearrangement links TRBV15 to TRBJ2-5; D remains unclear. Germline V gene sequence: CDR1 LNHNV, CDR2 YYDKDF (reference sequence). CDR3 length: 13 residues. The ends were cut back, 0 bases at V and 5 bases at J, with 7 bases in the middle. This CDR3 is CATSRELVETQYF. CDR3 bases: TGTGCCACCAGCAGAGAATTGGTGGAGACCCAGTACTTC.

V and J are TRBV27 and TRBJ2-7, with D hard to call. Trimming left V 5 bases short and J 5 bases short, with 10 bases between. Germline V gives CDR1 MNHEY, CDR2 SMNVEV (reference sequence). This CDR3 contains 12 residues. The CDR3 DNA is TGTGCCAGCAGTCAGCTTCACAACGAGCAGTACTTC. Encoded protein: CASSQLHNEQYF.